What follows describes a single T cell receptor (beta chain). Its target is unknown. The entry originates in a study of Ad26.COV2.S vaccination and SARS-CoV-2 variants. Study results and caveats: Substantial post-vaccination breadth of spike-specific CD8+ and CD4+ T cell responses was reported. Vaccine and placebo recipients had similar non-spike TCR breadth. It was vaccine recipients, not placebo recipients, who had the higher spike-specific TCR breadth. Analyses of TCR breadth and depth may have underestimated total T cell responses.

Germline V gene sequence: CDR1 SGHAT, CDR2 FQNNGV. V lost 1 base to trimming and J lost 3 bases, with 10 bases between them. This CDR3 spans 15 amino acids. Clones were read by immunoSEQ multiplex PCR, and TCRdb kept only the in-frame ones, dropping some. The table lists about 350,000 clones, around 92% of them singletons. This clonotype originated in a human donor who had recovered from COVID-19. The rearrangement joins TRBV11-2 to TRBJ1-3; D call uncertain. This material consisted of peripheral blood, taken after recovery from COVID-19. DNA for the CDR3: TGTGCCAGCAGCTTAGTTGCGGCAGGTGGAAACACCATATATTTT. Encoded protein: CASSLVAAGGNTIYF.